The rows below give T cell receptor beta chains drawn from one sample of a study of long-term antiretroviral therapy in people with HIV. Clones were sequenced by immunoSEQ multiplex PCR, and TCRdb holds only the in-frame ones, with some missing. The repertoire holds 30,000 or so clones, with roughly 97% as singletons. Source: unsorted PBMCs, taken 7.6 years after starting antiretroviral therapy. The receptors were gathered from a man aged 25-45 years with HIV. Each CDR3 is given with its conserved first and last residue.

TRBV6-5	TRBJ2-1	CASLPAGGYYNEQFF
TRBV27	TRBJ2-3	CASSLGSGRDTQYF
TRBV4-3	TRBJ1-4	CASSQEILQGAKLFF
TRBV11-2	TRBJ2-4	CASSLFLGLAKNIQYF
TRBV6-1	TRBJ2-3	CASSDYSGGDTQYF
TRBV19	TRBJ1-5	CASSTRERNQPQHF
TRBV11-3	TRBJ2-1	CASSIDPTGEQFF
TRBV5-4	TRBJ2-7	CASSLLGGPLLYEQYF
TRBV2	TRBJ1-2	CASNPEVSKGVDYGYTF
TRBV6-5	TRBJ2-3	CASSTRTSTDTQYF
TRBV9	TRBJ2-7	CASSVASGTGLYEQYF
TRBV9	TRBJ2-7	CASSGSRDRGYEQYF
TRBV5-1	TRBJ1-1	CASTTRQGDTEAFF
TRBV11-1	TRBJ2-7	CASSLRVGFTYEQYF
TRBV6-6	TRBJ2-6	CASSYTGANVLTF
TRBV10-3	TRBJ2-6	CATLGNQPGANVLTF
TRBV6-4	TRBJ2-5	CASSDPGGVETQYF
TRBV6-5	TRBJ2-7	CASLGSGKPYEQYF
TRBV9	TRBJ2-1	CASSYSSANEQFF
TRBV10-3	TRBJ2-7	CAISEEWYEQYF
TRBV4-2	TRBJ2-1	CASSQGFDPTGVGSYNEQFF
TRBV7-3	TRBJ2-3	CASSLVGLAGESSTDTQYF
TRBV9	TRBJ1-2	CASSKDPSGQGGDGYTF
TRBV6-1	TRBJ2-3	CASEATDTQYF
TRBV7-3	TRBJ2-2	CASSLMGLGSTGELFF
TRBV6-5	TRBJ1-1	CASSTDAATEAFF
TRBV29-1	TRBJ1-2	CSGDRLYGYTF
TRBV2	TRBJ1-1	CASTGTGGAGGTEAFF
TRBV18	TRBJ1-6	CASSPGQSSYNSPLHF
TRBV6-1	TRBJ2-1	CASSEKVGGGNEQFF
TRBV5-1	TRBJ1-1	CASSLGGLAGRGAFF
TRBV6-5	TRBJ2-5	CASGDRGGGRETQYF
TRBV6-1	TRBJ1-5	CASNYGTAINQPQHF
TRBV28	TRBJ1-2	CASSPSHSNYGYTF
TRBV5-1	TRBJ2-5	CASSPSAGGLETQYF
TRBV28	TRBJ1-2	CASSGGKLTNYGYTF
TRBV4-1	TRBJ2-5	CASSQEYPRLAGVETQYF
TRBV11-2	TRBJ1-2	CASSPGVWYGYTF